This T cell receptor (beta chain) is drawn from a study of cytomegalovirus exposure and HLA in healthy donors. General study findings and limits: Confirmation was obtained in vitro that a few CMV-associated chains are specific for CMV antigens.

The assay was immunoSEQ multiplex PCR, and TCRdb's table has in-frame clones only and misses some. The sample has around 150,000 clones, about 86% seen once. Germline V lookup: CDR1 LGHNA, CDR2 YNFKEQ. The CDR3 has 17 amino acids. V shed 0 bases, J shed 6 bases, and the junction held 11 bases outside the gene matches. About this clone: What it recognizes is unknown.

This chain connects TRBV4-2 to TRBJ1-5; 7 positions agree with TRBD1. Specimen: PBMCs. The receptor was derived from a young woman in good health and CMV-seronegative. CDR3: CASSQELEQGVTQPQHF. The DNA of the CDR3 is TGTGCCAGCAGCCAAGAGCTTGAGCAGGGGGTTACTCAGCCCCAGCATTTT.